Below, one T cell receptor (beta chain) is given with its context. What it binds is not known. Germline V gene lookup returns CDR1 ENHRY and CDR2 SYGVKD. CDR3 size: 13 residues. The J segment lost 4 bases and the V segment lost 6 bases, leaving 4 bases of the junction unmatched. This record comes from a study of beta chain features in type 1 diabetes. Study findings and constraints: TCRB repertoires of naive, central memory and Treg cells appeared more similar among patients than among healthy donors. It was possible that PCR favored shorter templates, equally so in patients and controls. Shorter TCRB CDR3s, moderately but significantly so, marked every one of the four CD4+ subsets in Type 1 diabetes patients.

Isolated RNA was reverse transcribed in full, so expressed TCRB transcripts were sequenced. Only in-frame clones appear in the TCRdb table, and some are missing; sequencing was by immunoSEQ multiplex PCR. The sample has approximately 730,000 clones; around 15% are singletons. The gene calls are TRBV10-3 and TRBJ1-1; TRBD1 matches at 8 bases. This TCR derives from a man younger than 35 with type 1 diabetes. Sample: naive CD4+ T cells from blood. Here the CDR3 reads CAIRQGEVTEAFF. The DNA for the CDR3 is TGTGCCATCAGACAGGGGGAAGTCACTGAAGCTTTCTTT.